The subject of this entry is one TCR beta chain. This sample was taken from a study of blood T cell repertoires in COVID-19. About the study: COVID-19 samples from acute and convalescent phases originated in the United States, Italy and Spain. The analysed material was cDNA or gDNA that came from T cells, B-cell-depleted T cells, or PBMCs.

V lost 3 bases and J 0 bases, leaving 8 bases between the germline ends. From germline, CDR1 is SGHTA and CDR2 FQGTGA. This CDR3 comprises 14 residues. Clones were sequenced by immunoSEQ multiplex PCR, and TCRdb holds only the in-frame ones, with some missing. The table records around 250,000 clones, around nine tenths of them present only once. Source material: peripheral blood. The V and J genes are TRBV7-3 and TRBJ2-5, with D possibly matching TRBD2 (6 bases). This TCR was recovered from a man aged 35 to 55 with active or convalescent COVID-19. As DNA, the CDR3 is TGTGCCAGCAGCTTGGGAGGACACCAAGAGACCCAGTACTTC. Amino acids: CASSLGGHQETQYF.